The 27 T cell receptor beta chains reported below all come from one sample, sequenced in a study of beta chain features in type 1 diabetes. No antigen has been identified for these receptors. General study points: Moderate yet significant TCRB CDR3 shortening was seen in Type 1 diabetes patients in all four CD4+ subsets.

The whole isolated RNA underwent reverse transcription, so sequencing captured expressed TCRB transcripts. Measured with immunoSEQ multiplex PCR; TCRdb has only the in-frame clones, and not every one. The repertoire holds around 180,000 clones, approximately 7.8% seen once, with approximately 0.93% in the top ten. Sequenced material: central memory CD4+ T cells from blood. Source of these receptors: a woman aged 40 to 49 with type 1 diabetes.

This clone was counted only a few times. The CDR3 nucleotides are TGTGCCAGCAGTTACCAACCAGATAATACGGGGGAGCAGTACTTC. Translating gives CASSYQPDNTGEQYF. The chain has TRBV6-5 and TRBJ2-7, with TRBD2 as a possible D gene (5 bases). Trimming left V 2 bases short and J 7 bases short, with 18 bases between. The germline V gene encodes CDR1 MNHEY and CDR2 SVGAGI. The CDR3 runs to 15 residues.

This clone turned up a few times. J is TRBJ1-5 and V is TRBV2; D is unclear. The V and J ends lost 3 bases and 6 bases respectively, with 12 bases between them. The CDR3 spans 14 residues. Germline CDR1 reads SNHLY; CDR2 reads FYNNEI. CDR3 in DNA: TGTGCCAGCAGTGACACTAACGAGGGTCAGCCCCAGCATTTT. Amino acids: CASSDTNEGQPQHF.

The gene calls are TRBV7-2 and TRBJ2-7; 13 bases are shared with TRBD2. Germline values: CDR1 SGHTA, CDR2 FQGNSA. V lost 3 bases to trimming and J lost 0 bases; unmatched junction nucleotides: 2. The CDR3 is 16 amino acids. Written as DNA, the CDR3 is TGTGCCAGCAGCTTGCGGACTAGCGGGAGCTCCTACGAGCAGTACTTC. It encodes CASSLRTSGSSYEQYF.

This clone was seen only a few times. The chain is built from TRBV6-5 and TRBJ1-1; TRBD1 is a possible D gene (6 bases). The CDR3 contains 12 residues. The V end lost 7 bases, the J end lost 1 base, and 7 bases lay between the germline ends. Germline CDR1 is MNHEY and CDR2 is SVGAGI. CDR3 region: CASMGQNTEAFF. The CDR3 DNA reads TGTGCCAGCATGGGACAGAACACTGAAGCTTTCTTT.

The CDR3 DNA reads TGTGCCAGCAGTGACCCGGGGGTTCGGGGCTACACCTTC. Translated: CASSDPGVRGYTF. The chain employs TRBV25-1 and TRBJ1-2; a weak D match, TRBD1 (5 bases). CDR1 and CDR2 from the germline V gene are MGHDK and SYGVNS. V lost 3 bases and J lost 8, with 13 bases in between. CDR3 size: 13 residues.

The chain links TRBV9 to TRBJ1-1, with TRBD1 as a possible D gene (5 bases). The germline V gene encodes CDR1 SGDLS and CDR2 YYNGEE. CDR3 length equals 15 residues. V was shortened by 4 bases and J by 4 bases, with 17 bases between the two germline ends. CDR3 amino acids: CASSPGTPSSTEAFF. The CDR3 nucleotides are TGTGCCAGCAGCCCCGGGACTCCATCTAGCACTGAAGCTTTCTTT.

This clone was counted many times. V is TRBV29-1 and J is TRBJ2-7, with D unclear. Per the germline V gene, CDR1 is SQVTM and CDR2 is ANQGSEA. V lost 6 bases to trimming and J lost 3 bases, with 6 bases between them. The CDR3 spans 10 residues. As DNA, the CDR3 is TGCAGCGTAAGAGACTACGAGCAGTACTTC. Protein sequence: CSVRDYEQYF.

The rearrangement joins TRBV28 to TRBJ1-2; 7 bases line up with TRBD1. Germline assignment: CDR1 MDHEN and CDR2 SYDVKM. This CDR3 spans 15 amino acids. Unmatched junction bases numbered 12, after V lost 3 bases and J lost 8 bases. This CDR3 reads CASSLETGIGGGYTF. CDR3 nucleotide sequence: TGTGCCAGCAGTTTGGAGACAGGGATCGGCGGGGGCTACACCTTC.

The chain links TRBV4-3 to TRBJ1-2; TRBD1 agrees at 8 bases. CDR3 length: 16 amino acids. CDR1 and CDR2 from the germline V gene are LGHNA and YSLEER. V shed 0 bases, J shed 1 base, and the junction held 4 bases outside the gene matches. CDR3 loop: CASSQDPGQGNYGYTF. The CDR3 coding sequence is TGCGCCAGCAGCCAAGATCCCGGACAGGGTAACTATGGCTACACCTTC.

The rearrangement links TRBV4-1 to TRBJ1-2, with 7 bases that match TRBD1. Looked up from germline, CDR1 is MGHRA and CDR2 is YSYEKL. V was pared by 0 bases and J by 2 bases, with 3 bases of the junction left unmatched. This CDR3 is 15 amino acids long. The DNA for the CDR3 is TGCGCCAGCAGCCAAGATAACAGGGGAAACTATGGCTACACCTTC. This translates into CASSQDNRGNYGYTF.

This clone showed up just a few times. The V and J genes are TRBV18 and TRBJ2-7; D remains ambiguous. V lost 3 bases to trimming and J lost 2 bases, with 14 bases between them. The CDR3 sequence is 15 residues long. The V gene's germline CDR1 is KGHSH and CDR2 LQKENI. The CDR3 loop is CASSPSTTSAYEQYF. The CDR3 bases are TGTGCCAGCTCACCCTCAACAACGTCCGCCTACGAGCAGTACTTC.

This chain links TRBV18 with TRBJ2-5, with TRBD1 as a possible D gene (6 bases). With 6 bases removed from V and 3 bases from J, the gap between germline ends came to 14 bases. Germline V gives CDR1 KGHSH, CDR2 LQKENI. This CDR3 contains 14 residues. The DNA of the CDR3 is TGTGCCAGCTCCCAATACAGGGCCGAAGAGACCCAGTACTTC. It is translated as CASSQYRAEETQYF.

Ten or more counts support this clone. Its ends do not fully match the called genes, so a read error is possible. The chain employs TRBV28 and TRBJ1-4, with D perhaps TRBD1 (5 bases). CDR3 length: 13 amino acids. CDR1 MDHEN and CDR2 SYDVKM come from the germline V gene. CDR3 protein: CACRTLVREKLFF. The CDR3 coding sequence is TGTGCCTGCAGGACACTCGTTCGGGAAAAACTGTTTTTT.

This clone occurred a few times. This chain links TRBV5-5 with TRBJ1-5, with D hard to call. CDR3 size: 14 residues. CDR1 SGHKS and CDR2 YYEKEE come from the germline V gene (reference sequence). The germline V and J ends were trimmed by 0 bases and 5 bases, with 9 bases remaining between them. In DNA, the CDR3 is TGTGCCAGCAGCTTGGGAGAGGGCTATCAGCCCCAGCATTTT. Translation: CASSLGEGYQPQHF.

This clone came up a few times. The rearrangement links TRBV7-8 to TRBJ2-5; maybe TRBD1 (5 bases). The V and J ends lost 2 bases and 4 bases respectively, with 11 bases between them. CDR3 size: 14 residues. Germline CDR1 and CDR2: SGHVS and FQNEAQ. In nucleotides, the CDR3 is TGTGCCAGCAGCTTATCCAGGGAACTAGAGACCCAGTACTTC. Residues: CASSLSRELETQYF.

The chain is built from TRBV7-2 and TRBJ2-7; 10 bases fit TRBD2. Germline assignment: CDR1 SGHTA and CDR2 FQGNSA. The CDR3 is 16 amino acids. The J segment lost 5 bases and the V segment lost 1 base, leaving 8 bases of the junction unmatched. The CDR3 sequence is CASSLGNVLAGDEQYF. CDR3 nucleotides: TGTGCCAGCAGCTTAGGCAATGTCCTAGCGGGAGACGAGCAGTACTTC.

Here the CDR3 DNA reads TGTGCCAGTAGTTTCCCAGACACAGATACGCAGTATTTT. Residues: CASSFPDTDTQYF. The genes are TRBV19 and TRBJ2-3; D is uncertain. The V gene's germline CDR1 is LNHDA and CDR2 SQIVND (reference sequence). This CDR3 comprises 13 residues. Between the trimmed V and J ends, which lost 5 bases and 2 bases, there was a span of 8 bases.

The CDR3 bases are TGCGCCAGCAGCCAAGGGACTAGCGGTTTCACAGATACGCAGTATTTT. This translates into CASSQGTSGFTDTQYF. The chain links TRBV4-1 to TRBJ2-3, with 10 bases matching TRBD2. Germline loops: CDR1 MGHRA, CDR2 YSYEKL. CDR3 length: 16 amino acids. The V gene end was trimmed by 1 base and the J gene end by 2 bases; junction bases not matched to a gene: 3.

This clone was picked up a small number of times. CDR3 protein: CASSVATGGGNTIYF. In DNA form, the CDR3 reads TGTGCCAGCAGCGTAGCTACAGGGGGTGGAAACACCATATATTTT. The chain uses TRBV9 and TRBJ1-3, with TRBD1 identical over 8 bases. V lost 0 bases, J lost 3 bases, and 2 bases stayed unmatched. CDR1 is SGDLS, CDR2 YYNGEE, per germline. CDR3 length equals 15 residues.

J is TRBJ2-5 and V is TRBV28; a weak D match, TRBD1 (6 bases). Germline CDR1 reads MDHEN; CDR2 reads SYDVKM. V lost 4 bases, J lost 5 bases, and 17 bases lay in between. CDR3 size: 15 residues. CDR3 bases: TGTGCCAGCAGTTCACGGGACACCTGGGGGGAGACCCAGTACTTC. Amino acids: CASSSRDTWGETQYF.

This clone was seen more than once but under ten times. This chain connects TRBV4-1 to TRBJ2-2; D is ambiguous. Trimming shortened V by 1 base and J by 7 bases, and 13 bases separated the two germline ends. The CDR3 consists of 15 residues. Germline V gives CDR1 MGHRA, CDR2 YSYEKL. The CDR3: CASSQVPGHNGELFF. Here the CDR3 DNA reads TGCGCCAGCAGCCAAGTGCCGGGTCATAACGGGGAGCTGTTTTTT.

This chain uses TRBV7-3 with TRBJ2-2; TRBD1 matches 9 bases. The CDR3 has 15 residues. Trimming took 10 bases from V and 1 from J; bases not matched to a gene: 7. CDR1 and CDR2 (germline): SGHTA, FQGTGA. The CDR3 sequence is CATHPGQGNTGELFF. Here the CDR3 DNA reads TGTGCCACCCATCCGGGACAGGGGAACACCGGGGAGCTGTTTTTT.

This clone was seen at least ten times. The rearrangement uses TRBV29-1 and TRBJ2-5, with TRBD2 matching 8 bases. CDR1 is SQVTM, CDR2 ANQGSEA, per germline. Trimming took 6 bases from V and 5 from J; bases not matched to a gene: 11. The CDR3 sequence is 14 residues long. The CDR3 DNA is TGCAGCGTCGTCGGGGCGGGGGGAGGCGAGACCCAGTACTTC. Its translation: CSVVGAGGGETQYF. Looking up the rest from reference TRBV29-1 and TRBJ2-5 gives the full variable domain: SAVISQKPSRDICQRGTSLTIQCQVDSQVTMMFWYRQQPGQSLTLIATANQGSEATYESGFVIDKFPISRPNLTFSTLTVSNMSPEDSSIYLCSVVGAGGGETQYFGPGTRLLVL.

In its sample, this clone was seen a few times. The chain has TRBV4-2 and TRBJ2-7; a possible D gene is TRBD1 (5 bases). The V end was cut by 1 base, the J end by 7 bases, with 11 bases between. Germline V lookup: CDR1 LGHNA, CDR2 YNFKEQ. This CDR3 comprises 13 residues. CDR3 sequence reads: CASSQGAGREQYF. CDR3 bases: TGTGCCAGCAGCCAAGGGGCAGGGCGAGAGCAGTACTTC.

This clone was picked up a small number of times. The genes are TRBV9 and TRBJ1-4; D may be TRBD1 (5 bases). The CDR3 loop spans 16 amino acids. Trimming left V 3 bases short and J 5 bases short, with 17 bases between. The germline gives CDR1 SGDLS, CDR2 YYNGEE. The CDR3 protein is CASSATGTEGNEKLFF. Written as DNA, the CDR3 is TGTGCCAGCAGCGCCACTGGGACGGAGGGAAATGAAAAACTGTTTTTT. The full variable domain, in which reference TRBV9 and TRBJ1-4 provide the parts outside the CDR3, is DSGVTQTPKHLITATGQRVTLRCSPRSGDLSVYWYQQSLDQGLQFLIQYYNGEERAKGNILERFSAQQFPDLHSELNLSSLELGDSALYFCASSATGTEGNEKLFFGSGTQLSVL.

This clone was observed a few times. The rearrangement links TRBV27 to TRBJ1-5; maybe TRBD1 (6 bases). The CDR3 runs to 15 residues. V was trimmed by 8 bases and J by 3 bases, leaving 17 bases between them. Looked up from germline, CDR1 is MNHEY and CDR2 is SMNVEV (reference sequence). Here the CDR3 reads CASGSSTGSNQPQHF. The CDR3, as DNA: TGTGCCAGCGGATCTAGTACAGGGTCCAATCAGCCCCAGCATTTT.

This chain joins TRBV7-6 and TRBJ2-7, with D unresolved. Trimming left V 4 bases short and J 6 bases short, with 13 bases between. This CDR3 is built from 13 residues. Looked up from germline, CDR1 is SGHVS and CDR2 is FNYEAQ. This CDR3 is CASSSLNEAEQYF. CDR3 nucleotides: TGTGCCAGCAGCTCCCTAAACGAAGCCGAGCAGTACTTC.